This T cell receptor beta chain came from a study of T cell repertoires in cytomegalovirus infection. Only a few counts were recorded for this clonotype. The target antigen is unknown. TCRdb fed the reads into MiXCR, producing one record per CDR3 protein. The sample has 450,000 to 650,000 distinct CDR3 sequences, 35% to 50% seen once. V was trimmed by 1 base and J by 1 base, leaving 10 bases between them. Looked up from germline, CDR1 is SGHTA and CDR2 is FQGNSA. The CDR3 contains 15 residues. The chain is built from TRBV7-2 and TRBJ2-5; no reliable D call. The origin of this receptor is a human donor in good health (CMV status not recorded). Some clones in this sample may be carry-over from other donors' samples. This specimen was cultured PBMCs, taken from culture after CMV antigen stimulation. Written as DNA, the CDR3 is TGTGCCAGCAGCTTAGGTCTTTTTGGCCAAGAGACCCAGTACTTC. Translated, it gives CASSLGLFGQETQYF.